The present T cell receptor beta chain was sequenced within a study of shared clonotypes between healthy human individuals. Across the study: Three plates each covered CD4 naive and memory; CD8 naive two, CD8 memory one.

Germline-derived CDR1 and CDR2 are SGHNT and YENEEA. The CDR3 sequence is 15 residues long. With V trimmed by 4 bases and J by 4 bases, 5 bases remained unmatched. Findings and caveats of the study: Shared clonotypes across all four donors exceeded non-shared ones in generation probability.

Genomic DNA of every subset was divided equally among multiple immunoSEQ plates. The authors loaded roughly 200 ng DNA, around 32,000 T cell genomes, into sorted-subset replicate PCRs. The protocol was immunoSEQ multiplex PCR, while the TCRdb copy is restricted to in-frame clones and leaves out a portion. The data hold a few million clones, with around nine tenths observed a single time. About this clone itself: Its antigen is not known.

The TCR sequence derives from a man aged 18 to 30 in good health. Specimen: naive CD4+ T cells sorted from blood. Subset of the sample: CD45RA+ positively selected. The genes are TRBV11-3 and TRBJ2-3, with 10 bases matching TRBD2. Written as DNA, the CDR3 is TGTGCCAGCAGCTCCGGACTAGCGGCGGCAGATACGCAGTATTTT. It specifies CASSSGLAAADTQYF.